Following are 2 T cell receptor beta chains from one sample sequenced in a study of Tregs in tolerant kidney transplant recipients. Clones were sequenced by immunoSEQ multiplex PCR, and TCRdb holds only the in-frame ones, with some missing. The sample carries some 80,000 clones, approximately 98% recorded once. Sample: CD4+ T cells from blood, taken before the transplant. The receptors shown here come from a human donor who received a combined kidney and bone marrow transplant.

The chain has TRBV5-1 and TRBJ2-3, with 9 bases fitting TRBD2. CDR1 SGHRS and CDR2 YFSETQ come from the germline V gene. The CDR3 length is 16 residues. Germline trimming cut 0 bases from V and 4 bases from J; bases unmatched to any gene: 6. The CDR3 DNA reads TGCGCCAGCAGCTTGGTAGTGACTAGCGGCTCAGATACGCAGTATTTT. Protein: CASSLVVTSGSDTQYF.

This chain connects TRBV7-6 to TRBJ1-4, with TRBD1 as a possible D gene (5 bases). Deletions cut 6 bases from V and 6 bases from J, with 17 bases between. Germline V gene sequence: CDR1 SGHVS, CDR2 FNYEAQ. The CDR3 spans 15 residues. The chain's CDR3 is CASRHVLGVDEKLFF. CDR3 in DNA: TGTGCCAGCAGACACGTTTTAGGGGTTGATGAAAAACTGTTTTTT.